A selection of T cell receptor beta chains follows, all from one sample in a study of early T cells in non-severe SARS-CoV-2 infection. One entry per CDR3 protein, called by TCRdb with MiXCR from the 5' RACE reads. This table holds 75,000 to 100,000 distinct CDR3 sequences, under 15% found once. The specimen sequenced was whole blood. The receptors shown here come from an adult who was a healthcare worker with PCR-confirmed SARS-CoV-2 infection or an uninfected control (not recorded which). The CDR3 runs from the conserved cysteine through the conserved F or W. A D gene is named only where the DNA matches it firmly. A row's size may be missing; if present it is once, few, many or a size class.

d_call j_call cdr3_length clone_size v_call cdr3_nt cdr3_aa
TRBD1 TRBJ1-2 15 few TRBV20-1 TGCAGTGCTCGGCATTATGGACAGGGGGCGAAAGGCTACACCTTC CSARHYGQGAKGYTF
TRBD2 TRBJ2-3 18 few TRBV7-2 TGTGCCAGCAGCTTAGCGGCCACTAGCGGGGGGCCTACAGATACGCAGTATTTT CASSLAATSGGPTDTQYF
TRBD1 TRBJ2-1 14 many TRBV29-1 TGCAGCGTTAAAGACAGGGGCTCCTACAATGAGCAGTTCTTC CSVKDRGSYNEQFF
TRBD2 TRBJ2-3 16 few TRBV5-1 TGCGCCAGCAGCTCGGGGACTAGCGGGTACACAGATACGCAGTATTTT CASSSGTSGYTDTQYF
TRBD2 TRBJ2-1 15 NA TRBV5-5 TGTGCCAGCAGCTTGTTTCTAGCGGGGTACAATGAGCAGTTCTTC CASSLFLAGYNEQFF
TRBD1 TRBJ2-2 17 NA TRBV7-2 TGTGCCAGCAGCTTAGTGGGGACAGGGATATCAACCGGGGAGCTGTTTTTT CASSLVGTGISTGELFF
NA TRBJ2-2 14 few TRBV2 TGTGCCAGCAGTGAGCAGGGAGGCACCGGGGAGCTGTTTTTT CASSEQGGTGELFF
NA TRBJ2-1 18 few TRBV7-6 TGTGCCAGCAGCCAGGGGACCAGAGGGACGCGGCATTCGGGTGAGCAGTTCTTC CASSQGTRGTRHSGEQFF
NA TRBJ2-1 15 NA TRBV3-1 TGTGCCAGCAGCCAAGAACTGTGGCAGAACAATGAGCAGTTCTTC CASSQELWQNNEQFF
NA TRBJ1-5 16 many TRBV24-1 TGTGCCACCAGTGTACGGACCGACAATAGCAATCAGCCCCAGCATTTT CATSVRTDNSNQPQHF
NA TRBJ2-3 17 NA TRBV11-2 TGTGCCAGCAGCTTAGATCCCCCGAGAAGGGGCACAGATACGCAGTATTTT CASSLDPPRRGTDTQYF
NA TRBJ2-2 13 few TRBV12-3/TRBV12-4 TGTGCCAGCACTCTAGGGACCTTCGGGGAGCTGTTTTTT CASTLGTFGELFF
NA TRBJ1-3 19 NA TRBV12-3/TRBV12-4 TGTGCCAGCACGGGGCCGCTAGGGGACCTCACACTCTCTGGAAACACCATATATTTT CASTGPLGDLTLSGNTIYF
NA TRBJ1-5 14 NA TRBV12-3/TRBV12-4 TGTGCCAGCAGTGGGGAACGTAGCAATCAGCCCCAGCATTTT CASSGERSNQPQHF
NA TRBJ2-2 15 NA TRBV12-3/TRBV12-4 TGTGCCAGCAGTTTAAGCCCCGACGGCACCGGGGAGCTGTTTTTT CASSLSPDGTGELFF